This TCR beta chain was captured by sequencing in a study of response to subunit inactivated influenza vaccine. Study-wide results and caveats: The authors suggested that few new T cells are recruited per seasonal influenza vaccination.

Points on this clonotype: Its antigen is unidentified.

CDR1 is MDHEN and CDR2 is SYDVKM in the germline V gene. With 5 bases removed from V and 4 bases from J, the gap between germline ends came to 18 bases. The CDR3 extends over 15 amino acids. TCRdb itself ran the RT-PCR reads through MiXCR, one entry per CDR3 protein. The table shows 530,000 or so distinct CDR3 sequences, with about 25% occurring only once. The chain employs TRBV28 and TRBJ2-7, with D hard to call. This clonotype originated in a man aged 50 to 60 who received an inactivated influenza vaccine. This specimen was CD4+ T cells sorted from PBMCs, taken roughly 5 days after vaccination. DNA for the CDR3: TGTGCCAGCAGTACCTCGGTAGGGCGGCGGTACGAGCAGTACTTC. As protein: CASSTSVGRRYEQYF.